This T cell receptor (beta chain) was captured in a study of cytomegalovirus exposure and HLA in healthy donors. PCR involved 60 Vbeta and 13 Jbeta primers. Some clones are missing from TCRdb's copy, which holds only in-frame ones; the method was immunoSEQ multiplex PCR. Among 210,000 or so clones listed, approximately 85% were seen once. In its sample, this clone was seen a few times. Germline CDR1 reads SGHRS; CDR2 reads YFSETQ. The CDR3 spans 16 residues. Unmatched junction bases numbered 11, after V lost 0 bases and J lost 6 bases. This receptor was identified in a girl aged 2 to 10 in good health and CMV-seronegative. V usage is TRBV5-1 and J usage is TRBJ1-2; 7 nucleotides agree with TRBD1. The material sequenced was PBMCs. For the CDR3, the DNA is TGCGCCAGCAGCTTGGAAGCCCGGACAGGTCCGAATGGCTACACCTTC. It yields the protein CASSLEARTGPNGYTF.